These 22 T cell receptor beta chains were all obtained from the same sample, sequenced in a study of blood T cell repertoires in COVID-19. Profiled with immunoSEQ multiplex PCR; TCRdb holds only in-frame clones, not every one. Of around 93,000 clones listed, roughly 87% are singletons. Sequencing input: peripheral blood. Every receptor here comes from a man older than 75 with acute or convalescent COVID-19.

The chain couples TRBV27 to TRBJ2-7; 11 bases map to TRBD2. The CDR3 spans 15 residues. The V and J ends lost 6 bases and 3 bases, in that order; junction bases with no gene match: 7. The V gene's germline CDR1 is MNHEY and CDR2 SMNVEV (reference sequence). The CDR3 sequence: CASSSAGTSGYEQYF. CDR3 in DNA: TGTGCCAGCAGCTCAGCCGGGACTAGCGGCTACGAGCAGTACTTC.

This clone has only a few counts. V gene TRBV2 combines with J gene TRBJ1-2, with D possibly being TRBD1 (5 bases). V was cut by 6 bases and J by 4 bases, with 18 bases left in between. The CDR3 extends over 15 amino acids. The germline V gene has CDR1 SNHLY and CDR2 FYNNEI. The CDR3 DNA follows: TGTGCCAGCAGCCCTTTTCTGACAGCCTCCTATGGCTACACCTTC. It codes for CASSPFLTASYGYTF.

This sequence joins TRBV19 and TRBJ2-5; 8 bases match TRBD1. Trimming took 6 bases from V and 5 from J; bases not matched to a gene: 5. The CDR3 totals 13 residues. CDR1 and CDR2 from the germline V gene are LNHDA and SQIVND (reference sequence). The CDR3 reads CASSLTGGETQYF. The CDR3 nucleotides read TGTGCCAGTAGCCTTACAGGGGGGGAGACCCAGTACTTC.

The J gene is TRBJ1-2, the V gene TRBV7-8; 9 positions agree with TRBD1. The CDR3 spans 17 residues. Germline V gene lookup returns CDR1 SGHVS and CDR2 FQNEAQ. Losses at the gene ends were 5 bases for V and 7 bases for J; bases not matched to a gene: 17. The CDR3 is CASSPSGGQGSRGGYTF. The CDR3 nucleotides read TGTGCCAGCAGCCCGAGCGGCGGACAGGGGTCTCGTGGTGGCTACACCTTC. The full variable domain, in which reference TRBV7-8 and TRBJ1-2 provide the parts outside the CDR3, is GAGVSQSPRYKVAKRGQDVALRCDPISGHVSLFWYQQALGQGPEFLTYFQNEAQLDKSGLPSDRFFAERPEGSVSTLKIQRTQQEDSAVYLCASSPSGGQGSRGGYTFGSGTRLTVV.

This clone appeared a few times. The V gene is TRBV2, the J gene TRBJ1-4; D unresolved. Germline V lookup: CDR1 SNHLY, CDR2 FYNNEI. The V and J ends lost 6 bases and 8 bases respectively, with 4 bases between them. This CDR3 region has 10 residues. The CDR3 loop reads CASRSEKLFF. DNA of the CDR3: TGTGCCAGCAGGTCGGAAAAACTGTTTTTT.

CDR3 loop: CASSLVPGGLDQPQHF. CDR3 nucleotides: TGCGCCAGCAGCTTGGTGCCAGGGGGTCTGGATCAGCCCCAGCATTTT. This sequence joins TRBV5-1 and TRBJ1-5, with 7 positions matching TRBD1. CDR3 size: 16 residues. The V and J ends lost 0 bases and 5 bases, in that order; junction bases with no gene match: 8. Germline loops: CDR1 SGHRS, CDR2 YFSETQ.

This chain links TRBV7-2 with TRBJ2-7, with 10 bases fitting TRBD1. Germline loops: CDR1 SGHTA, CDR2 FQGNSA. Germline trimming cut 1 base from V and 3 bases from J; bases unmatched to any gene: 3. CDR3 size: 15 residues. The DNA for the CDR3 is TGTGCCAGCAGCTTAGGACAGGGGGCCGACTACGAGCAGTACTTC. Amino acid sequence: CASSLGQGADYEQYF. The full variable domain, in which reference TRBV7-2 and TRBJ2-7 provide the parts outside the CDR3, is GAGVSQSPSNKVTEKGKDVELRCDPISGHTALYWYRQSLGQGLEFLIYFQGNSAPDKSGLPSDRFSAERTGGSVSTLTIQRTQQEDSAVYLCASSLGQGADYEQYFGPGTRLTVT.

The chain links TRBV7-2 to TRBJ1-4; 10 positions match TRBD1. Trimming cost V 5 bases and J 10 bases; bases outside gene matches: 13. The CDR3 extends over 16 amino acids. Germline V lookup: CDR1 SGHTA, CDR2 FQGNSA. The CDR3 sequence is CASSPSRQGALGKLFF. CDR3 DNA: TGTGCCAGCAGCCCCTCTCGACAGGGGGCGCTCGGAAAACTGTTTTTT.

This clone was observed a few times. The gene calls are TRBV6-5 and TRBJ2-7; TRBD2 aligns across 7 bases. The germline V gene has CDR1 MNHEY and CDR2 SVGAGI. The CDR3 loop spans 16 amino acids. After removal of 0 bases from V and 6 bases from J, the junction contained 11 bases not matched to a gene. The CDR3 DNA sequence: TGTGCCAGCAGTTACTCGGGGGGGACGGTGCGCAGCGAGCAGTACTTC. Translation: CASSYSGGTVRSEQYF.

V usage is TRBV14 and J usage is TRBJ1-5, with 7 bases aligning to TRBD1. V gave up 1 base and J gave up 4 bases; unmatched junction bases: 4. The CDR3 contains 15 residues. Germline assignment: CDR1 SGHDN and CDR2 FVKESK. CDR3 loop: CASSQGGGRNQPQHF. The CDR3 coding sequence is TGTGCCAGCAGCCAAGGAGGGGGCCGGAATCAGCCCCAGCATTTT.

The CDR3 here is CASSSTSRPNPEYF. The DNA for the CDR3 is TGCGCCAGCAGCTCAACTAGTCGACCGAACCCAGAGTACTTC. The gene calls are TRBV5-1 and TRBJ2-7; TRBD2 is a possible D gene (5 bases). CDR3 size: 14 residues. Germline V gene sequence: CDR1 SGHRS, CDR2 YFSETQ. V was shortened by 3 bases and J by 11 bases, with 21 bases between the two germline ends.

This rearrangement joins TRBV2 to TRBJ1-4; the D is unclear. The V end lost 6 bases, the J end lost 8 bases, and 25 bases lay between the germline ends. CDR3 size: 17 residues. From germline, CDR1 is SNHLY and CDR2 FYNNEI. The CDR3 region has the DNA TGTGCCAGCAGGGGGAGAGGAGGTGAAGGAGTCAGCGAAAAACTGTTTTTT. Translated, it gives CASRGRGGEGVSEKLFF.

The J gene is TRBJ1-4, the V gene TRBV15, with D hard to call. The CDR3 covers 12 residues. Deletions cut 6 bases from V and 7 bases from J, with 9 bases between. CDR1 and CDR2 from the germline V gene are LNHNV and YYDKDF (reference sequence). In DNA form, the CDR3 reads TGTGCCACCAGTCCCCGGGGTGAAAAACTGTTTTTT. Protein product: CATSPRGEKLFF.

This clone was picked up a small number of times. CDR3 sequence: CASSLDRYGYTF. The CDR3 coding sequence is TGTGCCAGCAGCTTAGATCGCTATGGCTACACCTTC. The chain has TRBV7-2 and TRBJ1-2; D is ambiguous. The V gene's germline CDR1 is SGHTA and CDR2 FQGNSA. V was trimmed by 1 base and J by 4 bases, leaving 4 bases between them. CDR3 length: 12 residues.

The CDR3 DNA follows: TGTGCCAGCAGCTCGCATAGCGGGGGCAGCGGGGGTACGCAGTATTTT. This codes for CASSSHSGGSGGTQYF. This chain connects TRBV11-2 to TRBJ2-3; 9 positions match TRBD2. Germline trimming cut 4 bases from V and 8 bases from J; bases unmatched to any gene: 13. Per the germline V gene, CDR1 is SGHAT and CDR2 is FQNNGV. This CDR3 has 16 residues.

The CDR3 region is CASSSHRVGETQYF. As DNA, the CDR3 is TGTGCCAGCAGTTCCCACAGGGTCGGGGAGACCCAGTACTTC. The rearrangement uses TRBV7-8 and TRBJ2-5; a possible D gene is TRBD1 (6 bases). Trimming shortened V by 6 bases and J by 5 bases, and 16 bases separated the two germline ends. Germline CDR1 and CDR2: SGHVS and FQNEAQ. The CDR3 contains 14 residues.

This clone appeared a few times. The chain uses TRBV10-3 and TRBJ1-2; no clear D gene. The CDR3 sequence is 13 residues long. V lost 6 bases, J lost 3 bases, and 11 bases lay in between. Germline V gene lookup returns CDR1 ENHRY and CDR2 SYGVKD. The CDR3 region has the DNA TGTGCCATCAGCGACTCCGTCTACTATGGCTACACCTTC. It yields the protein CAISDSVYYGYTF.

This rearrangement joins TRBV24-1 to TRBJ2-3; 7 positions agree with TRBD2. Germline CDR1 reads KGHDR; CDR2 reads SFDVKD. J was trimmed by 2 bases and V by 3 bases; bases with no gene match: 10. The CDR3 is 17 residues long. This chain's CDR3 is CATSDPSSGADTDTQYF. The DNA of the CDR3 is TGTGCCACCAGTGATCCTTCCAGCGGGGCCGACACAGATACGCAGTATTTT.

This clone occurred a few times. The V gene is TRBV25-1, the J gene TRBJ2-7; 7 bases match TRBD1. CDR1 is MGHDK and CDR2 is SYGVNS in the germline V gene. The CDR3 covers 15 residues. J gave up 0 bases and V 6 bases, and 8 bases lay outside the gene matches. CDR3: CASSAGTAGSYEQYF. Written as DNA, the CDR3 is TGTGCCAGCAGCGCCGGGACAGCAGGCTCCTACGAGCAGTACTTC.

The CDR3 DNA is TGTGCCAGCAGTTACCCCGGGTCGCGCTACGAGCAGTACTTC. This translates into CASSYPGSRYEQYF. The rearrangement uses TRBV6-6 and TRBJ2-7, with D uncertain. The CDR3 has 14 amino acids. Germline V lookup: CDR1 MNHNY, CDR2 SVGAGI (reference sequence). Trimming pared 2 bases from V and 3 bases from J, leaving 11 bases between.

This chain joins TRBV5-1 and TRBJ2-3, with TRBD2 matching over 11 bases. Germline assignment: CDR1 SGHRS and CDR2 YFSETQ. With V trimmed by 2 bases and J by 2 bases, 4 bases remained unmatched. The CDR3 is made up of 16 amino acids. The CDR3 sequence is CASSLQLAGDTDTQYF. As DNA, the CDR3 is TGCGCCAGCAGCTTACAACTAGCGGGGGACACAGATACGCAGTATTTT.

The chain employs TRBV28 and TRBJ1-4, with a tentative D call TRBD1 (5 bases). The germline V gene encodes CDR1 MDHEN and CDR2 SYDVKM. This CDR3 contains 14 residues. Deletions cut 7 bases from V and 4 bases from J, with 13 bases between. The CDR3 protein is CASIHGGINEKLFF. CDR3 bases: TGTGCCAGCATCCACGGGGGGATTAATGAAAAACTGTTTTTT.